Listed here are 17 T cell receptor beta chains from one sample, sequenced in a study of blood T cell repertoires in COVID-19. This table comes from immunoSEQ multiplex PCR, and its TCRdb copy is limited to in-frame clones, with some not included. In the table there are about 220,000 clones, about 80% of which are singletons. Material: PBMCs or T cells enriched from blood (not recorded which). These receptors all come from a woman aged 40-49 years with acute COVID-19.

The chain uses TRBV28 and TRBJ2-2, with D unresolved. CDR1 MDHEN and CDR2 SYDVKM come from the germline V gene. V was shortened by 3 bases and J by 2 bases, with 10 bases between the two germline ends. The CDR3 runs to 15 residues. The CDR3 DNA sequence: TGTGCCAGCAGTTTTGAGGCAGTTAACACCGGGGAGCTGTTTTTT. Translated, it gives CASSFEAVNTGELFF. Full variable domain (rest looked up from reference TRBV28 and TRBJ2-2): DVKVTQSSRYLVKRTGEKVFLECVQDMDHENMFWYRQDPGLGLRLIYFSYDVKMKEKGDIPEGYSVSREKKERFSLILESASTNQTSMYLCASSFEAVNTGELFFGEGSRLTVL.

This clone was counted many times. The CDR3 region has the DNA TGTGCCAGCAGCGGCCTGACAGGGATGAACACTGAAGCTTTCTTT. It translates to CASSGLTGMNTEAFF. The chain employs TRBV7-9 and TRBJ1-1, with TRBD1 matching over 7 bases. The V gene's germline CDR1 is SEHNR and CDR2 FQNEAQ (reference sequence). This CDR3 spans 15 amino acids. V lost 5 bases and J lost 0; bases outside the gene matches: 6.

This clone was detected a few times. V usage is TRBV5-6 and J usage is TRBJ1-6, with D tentatively TRBD1 (5 bases). The CDR3 is made up of 15 amino acids. Trimming took off 4 bases at V and 6 bases at J, with 14 bases between the two ends. In germline, CDR1 is SGHDT, CDR2 YYEEEE. CDR3: CASSRGKRSNSPLHF. CDR3 nucleotide sequence: TGTGCCAGCAGCCGGGGGAAGAGAAGTAATTCACCCCTCCACTTT.

Concerning this clone: Compared with germline, one end of the junction differs, possibly owing to a read error. V gene TRBV25-1 combines with J gene TRBJ2-5, with TRBD2 matching over 9 bases. Germline CDR1 MGHDK, CDR2 SYGVNS. The CDR3 length is 11 residues. For the CDR3, the DNA is TGTGCCAGCAGTGATGGACTAGCGCTCCACTTC. Translated: CASSDGLALHF.

This chain uses TRBV6-5 with TRBJ1-4, with 9 bases aligning to TRBD1. J was trimmed by 7 bases and V by 2 bases; bases with no gene match: 5. This CDR3 region has 15 residues. From germline, CDR1 is MNHEY and CDR2 SVGAGI. The CDR3 spells CASSYQGQGSEKLFF. The CDR3 DNA is TGTGCCAGCAGTTACCAAGGACAGGGGAGTGAAAAACTGTTTTTT.

The chain has TRBV5-1 and TRBJ2-5, with D possibly matching TRBD1 (6 bases). The CDR3 runs to 17 residues. Germline V gene sequence: CDR1 SGHRS, CDR2 YFSETQ. V was trimmed by 0 bases and J by 5 bases, leaving 20 bases between them. The CDR3 spells CASSLGTMLGTRETQYF. The CDR3 DNA follows: TGCGCCAGCAGCTTGGGGACGATGCTAGGGACACGGGAGACCCAGTACTTC. Supplemented by reference TRBV5-1 and TRBJ2-5, the full variable domain reads KAGVTQTPRYLIKTRGQQVTLSCSPISGHRSVSWYQQTPGQGLQFLFEYFSETQRNKGNFPGRFSGRQFSNSRSEMNVSTLELGDSALYLCASSLGTMLGTRETQYFGPGTRLLVL.

The chain uses TRBV19 and TRBJ1-1, with D possibly TRBD1 on 6 matching bases. CDR3 length: 17 amino acids. The germline V gene has CDR1 LNHDA and CDR2 SQIVND (reference sequence). V was shortened by 3 bases and J by 3 bases, with 20 bases between the two germline ends. CDR3 DNA sequence: TGTGCCAGTAGTATTCTTGGGCAGGGCCAGGGGTACACTGAAGCTTTCTTT. The encoded protein is CASSILGQGQGYTEAFF.

CDR3 in DNA: TGTGCCAGCAGCGCGCGGGGCCTCCCCGACGACTATGGCTACACCTTC. Translation: CASSARGLPDDYGYTF. This chain joins TRBV7-9 and TRBJ1-2, with D perhaps TRBD1 (5 bases). This CDR3 is 16 amino acids long. The V and J ends lost 5 bases and 3 bases respectively, with 19 bases between them. The V gene's germline CDR1 is SEHNR and CDR2 FQNEAQ (reference sequence).

V and J are TRBV4-1 and TRBJ2-6, with TRBD1 matching 10 bases. The CDR3 is made up of 18 amino acids. CDR1 and CDR2 (germline): MGHRA, YSYEKL. The V segment lost 2 bases and the J segment 2 bases; nucleotides outside the gene matches: 6. The CDR3 reads CASSQFGTGDPGANVLTF. The CDR3 nucleotides read TGCGCCAGCAGCCAATTCGGGACAGGGGATCCTGGGGCCAACGTCCTGACTTTC.

The chain is built from TRBV30 and TRBJ2-1, with unresolved D. Trimming removed 2 bases from V and 12 bases from J, with 11 bases in between. The V gene's germline CDR1 is GTSNPN and CDR2 SVGIG (reference sequence). The CDR3 covers 11 residues. CDR3: CAWSPPGVQFF. CDR3 DNA sequence: TGTGCCTGGAGTCCCCCCGGAGTGCAGTTCTTC.

This clone was seen ten or more times. The rearrangement links TRBV6-5 to TRBJ1-2; D may be TRBD1 (5 bases). The germline CDR1 and CDR2 sequences are MNHEY and SVGAGI. V lost 5 bases and J lost 4, with 17 bases in between. The CDR3 length is 15 residues. Here the CDR3 reads CASSKPGLGSYGYTF. The DNA of the CDR3 is TGTGCCAGCAGTAAACCGGGACTGGGAAGCTATGGCTACACCTTC.

The chain employs TRBV2 and TRBJ1-4; 10 bases fit TRBD1. With 4 bases clipped from V and 7 bases from J, the junction kept 6 bases outside the gene matches. Germline values: CDR1 SNHLY, CDR2 FYNNEI. The CDR3 is made up of 15 amino acids. CDR3 in amino acids: CASSGQGARGEKLFF. Here the CDR3 DNA reads TGTGCCAGCAGTGGACAGGGGGCCAGGGGTGAAAAACTGTTTTTT.

The genes are TRBV7-2 and TRBJ2-5, with 12 bases identical to TRBD2. CDR3 length equals 16 residues. The V segment lost 1 base and the J segment 5 bases; nucleotides outside the gene matches: 5. Germline CDR1 is SGHTA and CDR2 is FQGNSA. The CDR3 DNA sequence: TGTGCCAGCAGCTTAGGGCTAGCGGGGGGGCCCGAGACCCAGTACTTC. Protein product: CASSLGLAGGPETQYF.

The chain joins TRBV5-4 to TRBJ2-3; maybe TRBD2 (5 bases). The CDR3 contains 12 residues. Germline CDR1 SGHNT, CDR2 YYREEE (reference sequence). Between the trimmed V and J ends, which lost 3 bases and 6 bases, there was a span of 8 bases. CDR3 nucleotides: TGTGCCAGCAGCTCGGTAGCGGATACGCAGTATTTT. Amino acid sequence: CASSSVADTQYF.

V usage is TRBV7-9 and J usage is TRBJ1-2, with 9 bases fitting TRBD1. The length of the CDR3 is 14 residues. V shed 5 bases, J shed 7 bases, and the junction held 8 bases outside the gene matches. The germline CDR1 and CDR2 sequences are SEHNR and FQNEAQ (reference sequence). Written as DNA, the CDR3 is TGTGCCAGCAGCCCTAGGACAGGGGAGGGTGGCTACACCTTC. The encoded protein is CASSPRTGEGGYTF.

This clone was picked up a small number of times. This chain links TRBV25-1 with TRBJ2-7; 7 bases map to TRBD1. Trimming at V came to 1 base and at J to 11 bases, leaving 8 bases not matched to a gene. In germline, CDR1 is MGHDK, CDR2 SYGVNS. The CDR3 extends over 13 amino acids. The CDR3 sequence: CASSESSGGKEYF. In DNA form, the CDR3 reads TGTGCCAGCAGTGAATCGTCAGGGGGAAAGGAGTACTTC.

The J gene is TRBJ2-2, the V gene TRBV2, with TRBD2 identical over 8 bases. The CDR3 runs to 15 residues. V lost 3 bases and J lost 4; bases outside the gene matches: 4. Germline-derived CDR1 and CDR2 are SNHLY and FYNNEI. The CDR3 loop reads CASSELAGPTGELFF. In DNA form, the CDR3 reads TGTGCCAGCAGTGAGCTAGCGGGTCCCACCGGGGAGCTGTTTTTT.